This passage covers 10 T cell receptor beta chains from one sample sequenced in a study of T cells in localized non-small cell lung cancer. Assay: immunoSEQ multiplex PCR; the TCRdb copy retains only in-frame clones and omits some. The sample lists tens of thousands of clones, over 80% seen once, with about 20% in the top ten. Source: peripheral blood, taken before any cancer treatment. All receptors derive from a female donor over 55 with stage II squamous cell lung carcinoma.

The genes are TRBV5-1 and TRBJ2-2, with D perhaps matching TRBD1 (6 bases). V was clipped by 5 bases and J by 2 bases, with 10 bases between them. Germline V gene lookup returns CDR1 SGHRS and CDR2 YFSETQ. This CDR3 is built from 14 residues. CDR3 in DNA: TGCGCCAGCAGAGGACAGTTAAACACCGGGGAGCTGTTTTTT. Protein sequence: CASRGQLNTGELFF.

The rearrangement uses TRBV19 and TRBJ1-4, with 7 bases fitting TRBD1. The CDR3 totals 16 residues. V was pared by 3 bases and J by 8 bases, with 12 bases of the junction left unmatched. In germline, CDR1 is LNHDA, CDR2 SQIVND (reference sequence). This CDR3 is CASSIDRARGYEKLFF. In nucleotides, the CDR3 is TGTGCCAGTAGTATCGACAGGGCGCGGGGGTACGAAAAACTGTTTTTT. Drawing the rest from reference TRBV19 and TRBJ1-4, the complete variable domain is DGGITQSPKYLFRKEGQNVTLSCEQNLNHDAMYWYRQDPGQGLRLIYYSQIVNDFQKGDIAEGYSVSREKKESFPLTVTSAQKNPTAFYLCASSIDRARGYEKLFFGSGTQLSVL.

This clone was counted a single time. This CDR3 reads CASSAGQGSGNEQFF. The CDR3 coding sequence is TGTGCCAGCTCAGCCGGACAGGGATCCGGGAATGAGCAGTTCTTC. The chain has TRBV18 and TRBJ2-1, with 8 nucleotides matching TRBD1. The CDR3 length is 15 residues. J was trimmed by 7 bases and V by 5 bases; bases with no gene match: 10. CDR1 and CDR2 (germline): KGHSH, LQKENI.

The rearrangement uses TRBV5-1 and TRBJ2-3, with 11 bases that match TRBD2. The J segment lost 6 bases and the V segment lost 0 bases, leaving 3 bases of the junction unmatched. This CDR3 has 15 amino acids. The germline CDR1 and CDR2 sequences are SGHRS and YFSETQ. The CDR3 DNA reads as TGCGCCAGCAGCTTGGGCGCTAGCGGGGGGGATACGCAGTATTTT. This codes for CASSLGASGGDTQYF.

A few counts support this clone. This chain joins TRBV20-1 and TRBJ2-7; unclear D gene. V lost 6 bases, J lost 9 bases, and 12 bases lay in between. The CDR3 contains 10 residues. Germline assignment: CDR1 DFQATT and CDR2 SNEGSKA (reference sequence). The CDR3 nucleotides read TGCAGTGCGAAGAGCGTCGGGCAGTACTTC. Amino acids: CSAKSVGQYF.

This clone was detected only once. The chain couples TRBV19 to TRBJ1-1; D not certain. Germline CDR1 and CDR2: LNHDA and SQIVND (reference sequence). Trimming removed 7 bases from V and 1 base from J, with 16 bases in between. This CDR3 has 15 amino acids. The CDR3 loop is CASKAPRMGNTEAFF. CDR3 bases: TGTGCCAGTAAAGCCCCGAGGATGGGGAACACTGAAGCTTTCTTT.

This clone was seen more than once but under ten times. This chain links TRBV30 with TRBJ1-5, with 7 bases fitting TRBD1. Germline CDR1 is GTSNPN and CDR2 is SVGIG (reference sequence). The CDR3 loop spans 15 amino acids. With 5 bases clipped from V and 2 bases from J, the junction kept 9 bases outside the gene matches. CDR3 sequence: CAWSIGGAGNQPQHF. The CDR3 nucleotides read TGTGCCTGGTCAATAGGGGGCGCAGGCAATCAGCCCCAGCATTTT. The variable domain in full, completed from reference TRBV30 and TRBJ1-5, reads SQTIHQWPATLVQPVGSPLSLECTVEGTSNPNLYWYRQAAGRGLQLLFYSVGIGQISSEVPQNLSASRPQDRQFILSSKKLLLSDSGFYLCAWSIGGAGNQPQHFGDGTRLSIL.

V usage is TRBV19 and J usage is TRBJ1-5, with 11 nucleotides matching TRBD1. The CDR3 contains 16 residues. Germline-derived CDR1 and CDR2 are LNHDA and SQIVND (reference sequence). Unmatched junction bases numbered 2, after V lost 2 bases and J lost 2 bases. The CDR3 loop reads CASSITGQGGNQPQHF. CDR3 in DNA: TGTGCCAGTAGTATAACGGGACAGGGGGGCAATCAGCCCCAGCATTTT.

About this clone itself: Other DNA sequences in this specimen translate into the identical CDR3. The chain links TRBV6-5 to TRBJ1-3; weak D call: TRBD1 (6 bases). This CDR3 has 16 amino acids. Per the germline V gene, CDR1 is MNHEY and CDR2 is SVGAGI. V was clipped by 0 bases and J by 4 bases, with 13 bases between them. CDR3 loop: CASSYSARGTGNTIYF. CDR3 in DNA: TGTGCCAGCAGTTACTCTGCCAGGGGAACAGGAAACACCATATATTTT.

The CDR3 is CASSGPGTGNEQYF. In DNA, the CDR3 is TGCGCCAGCAGTGGACCCGGGACAGGGAACGAGCAGTACTTC. The J gene is TRBJ2-7, the V gene TRBV10-2; TRBD1 agrees at 9 bases. This CDR3 region has 14 residues. Germline CDR1 is WSHSY and CDR2 is SAAADI. V dropped 4 bases and J dropped 5; count of bases not matched to a gene: 6.